Below are 22 T cell receptor beta chains sequenced from a single sample in a study of blood T cell repertoires in COVID-19. The table came from immunoSEQ multiplex PCR; TCRdb's copy has only in-frame clones and leaves some out. The table records some 80,000 clones, 70% to 90% of them present only once. The sample comprised peripheral blood. The source of these receptors is a human donor in a cohort sampled during active COVID-19.

J is TRBJ2-7 and V is TRBV6-5; a possible D gene is TRBD1 (6 bases). Germline loops: CDR1 MNHEY, CDR2 SVGAGI. CDR3 length: 13 residues. Trimming pared 6 bases from V and 3 bases from J, leaving 12 bases between. CDR3 nucleotides: TGTGCCAGCAGACCGACAGGCCTCTACGAGCAGTACTTC. Protein sequence: CASRPTGLYEQYF.

This clone was seen only once. This rearrangement joins TRBV28 to TRBJ2-5; no clear D. V dropped 4 bases and J dropped 7 bases, with 10 bases sitting between them. This CDR3 comprises 12 residues. The germline V gene has CDR1 MDHEN and CDR2 SYDVKM. CDR3: CASSSSYGTQYF. In DNA, the CDR3 is TGTGCCAGCAGTTCTAGTTACGGGACCCAGTACTTC.

This clone was counted a few times. The rearrangement uses TRBV11-2 and TRBJ2-1; TRBD1 matches at 9 bases. Germline V lookup: CDR1 SGHAT, CDR2 FQNNGV. Trimming removed 5 bases from V and 6 bases from J; junction bases left unmatched: 8. This CDR3 contains 15 residues. As DNA, the CDR3 is TGTGCCAGCAGCCCGGCCGGACAGGGGTTCAATGAGCAGTTCTTC. Its protein product is CASSPAGQGFNEQFF.

The chain employs TRBV18 and TRBJ1-1; TRBD1 aligns across 12 bases. The CDR3 length is 18 residues. The junction had 13 bases not matched to a gene; V was cut back by 1 base and J by 7 bases. Germline loops: CDR1 KGHSH, CDR2 LQKENI. CDR3 residues: CASSPRPRDRGLRNEAFF. The CDR3 DNA follows: TGTGCCAGCTCACCACGCCCCCGGGACAGGGGGCTAAGGAATGAAGCTTTCTTT.

The V gene is TRBV7-9, the J gene TRBJ2-7; 7 positions match TRBD2. The V gene's germline CDR1 is SEHNR and CDR2 FQNEAQ (reference sequence). This CDR3 region has 15 residues. V shed 5 bases, J shed 0 bases, and the junction held 7 bases outside the gene matches. The CDR3 sequence: CASSPSGASSYEQYF. The CDR3 DNA reads as TGTGCCAGCAGCCCAAGCGGGGCGAGCTCCTACGAGCAGTACTTC.

The V call is TRBV19, the J call TRBJ2-1; 7 bases line up with TRBD2. This CDR3 region has 15 residues. Trimming removed 1 base from V and 11 bases from J; junction bases left unmatched: 11. The germline CDR1 and CDR2 sequences are LNHDA and SQIVND (reference sequence). DNA of the CDR3: TGTGCCAGTAGTATAGCGTGGACTAGAGGGTCCCAGCAGTTCTTC. Its translation: CASSIAWTRGSQQFF.

The rearrangement joins TRBV9 to TRBJ2-3; the D is unclear. The CDR3 totals 14 residues. V was shortened by 10 bases and J by 1 base, with 16 bases between the two germline ends. Germline CDR1 SGDLS, CDR2 YYNGEE. Here the CDR3 DNA reads TGTGCCTCCTCGCAGGTTTCGGGCACAGATACGCAGTATTTT. Encoded protein: CASSQVSGTDTQYF.

This clone turned up a few times. The chain uses TRBV28 and TRBJ1-1, with D possibly matching TRBD1 (5 bases). The CDR3 has 13 amino acids. CDR1 is MDHEN and CDR2 is SYDVKM in the germline V gene. Trimming took off 5 bases at V and 6 bases at J, with 13 bases between the two ends. CDR3 nucleotide sequence: TGTGCCAGCAGTCCTGGGGGAGGCGCTGAAGCTTTCTTT. It yields the protein CASSPGGGAEAFF.

This rearrangement joins TRBV6-5 to TRBJ2-5, with D possibly TRBD1 on 6 matching bases. Germline assignment: CDR1 MNHEY and CDR2 SVGAGI. V was trimmed by 0 bases and J by 1 base, leaving 6 bases between them. This CDR3 has 14 residues. The CDR3 spells CASSYSGAQETQYF. For the CDR3, the DNA is TGTGCCAGCAGTTACTCGGGGGCCCAAGAGACCCAGTACTTC.

The gene calls are TRBV6-6 and TRBJ2-1; D may be TRBD2 (7 bases). V was pared by 2 bases and J by 5 bases, with 16 bases between. Germline CDR1 MNHNY, CDR2 SVGAGI (reference sequence). The CDR3 runs 16 residues. CDR3 loop: CASSYGGGTPHNEQFF. CDR3 sequence (DNA): TGTGCCAGCAGTTACGGGGGGGGCACACCCCACAATGAGCAGTTCTTC.

J is TRBJ2-2 and V is TRBV18, with D tentatively TRBD1 (5 bases). The CDR3 extends over 16 amino acids. Deletions cut 0 bases from V and 4 bases from J, with 12 bases between. The V gene's germline CDR1 is KGHSH and CDR2 LQKENI. CDR3 sequence reads: CASSPPVRAITGELFF. The CDR3 DNA reads as TGTGCCAGCTCACCACCGGTCAGGGCCATCACCGGGGAGCTGTTTTTT.

This sequence joins TRBV29-1 and TRBJ2-7; D not certain. This CDR3 has 11 residues. Germline CDR1 SQVTM, CDR2 ANQGSEA. Trimming removed 3 bases from V and 3 bases from J, with 6 bases in between. This CDR3 reads CSVDRSYEQYF. In DNA, the CDR3 is TGCAGCGTTGATAGAAGCTACGAGCAGTACTTC.

The chain combines TRBV9 with TRBJ1-1; tentatively, D is TRBD1 (5 bases). This CDR3 is built from 15 residues. The V and J ends lost 0 bases and 0 bases respectively, with 9 bases between them. Germline assignment: CDR1 SGDLS and CDR2 YYNGEE. The CDR3 is CASSVGGRVNTEAFF. The CDR3 DNA is TGTGCCAGCAGCGTAGGGGGCAGGGTGAACACTGAAGCTTTCTTT.

In the case of this clone: The sample holds other DNA sequences that translate to the same CDR3. The rearrangement links TRBV5-1 to TRBJ2-5; 7 bases fit TRBD1. Germline V CDR1 and CDR2: SGHRS, YFSETQ. V lost 1 base, J lost 1 base, and 4 bases stayed unmatched. This CDR3 has 15 residues. CDR3 coding DNA: TGCGCCAGCAGCTTGAGGACAGGCACCCAAGAGACCCAGTACTTC. It is translated as CASSLRTGTQETQYF.

The V call is TRBV7-2, the J call TRBJ1-1; tentatively, D is TRBD1 (5 bases). The V gene's germline CDR1 is SGHTA and CDR2 FQGNSA. The CDR3 is 12 amino acids. V dropped 5 bases and J dropped 5 bases, with 9 bases sitting between them. This chain's CDR3 is CASSLRQTEAFF. The DNA of the CDR3 is TGTGCCAGCAGCCTCCGACAGACTGAAGCTTTCTTT.

This clone was detected once. The chain recombines TRBV19 with TRBJ1-5, with D possibly being TRBD1 (5 bases). With 6 bases removed from V and 7 bases from J, the gap between germline ends came to 19 bases. Germline CDR1 reads LNHDA; CDR2 reads SQIVND (reference sequence). This CDR3 spans 15 amino acids. In DNA form, the CDR3 reads TGTGCCAGTAGCTCGGTGGAGGGACTCAGGCAGCCCCAGCATTTT. Protein product: CASSSVEGLRQPQHF.

The CDR3 region has the DNA TGCGCCAGCAGGGAAGCGGGGCCCCCTCCCTACGAGCAGTACTTC. This sequence encodes CASREAGPPPYEQYF. The chain uses TRBV5-1 and TRBJ2-7; 7 bases map to TRBD2. Germline values: CDR1 SGHRS, CDR2 YFSETQ. The CDR3 runs 15 residues. V was clipped by 5 bases and J by 2 bases; unmatched bases: 10.

This clone has only one observation. The CDR3 protein is CASSYAGQGYTF. The CDR3 region has the DNA TGTGCCAGCAGTTACGCAGGGCAGGGCTACACCTTC. The chain joins TRBV6-2 or TRBV6-3 to TRBJ1-2; the D gene is possibly TRBD1 (5 bases). V lost 2 bases to trimming and J lost 8 bases, with 9 bases between them. Per germline, CDR1 MNHEY and CDR2 SVGEGT. The CDR3 spans 12 residues.

The genes are TRBV5-1 and TRBJ1-1; TRBD1 matches at 7 bases. CDR1 SGHRS and CDR2 YFSETQ come from the germline V gene. Losses at the gene ends were 1 base for V and 1 base for J; bases not matched to a gene: 10. The CDR3 runs 17 residues. In nucleotides, the CDR3 is TGCGCCAGCAGCTTGAGGCAGGGGGGACCGAAGAACACTGAAGCTTTCTTT. This translates into CASSLRQGGPKNTEAFF.

The chain couples TRBV5-1 to TRBJ1-2; unclear D gene. Germline V lookup: CDR1 SGHRS, CDR2 YFSETQ. The ends were cut back, 4 bases at V and 3 bases at J, with 10 bases in the middle. The CDR3 runs to 13 residues. The chain's CDR3 is CASSADGDYGYTF. The CDR3 coding sequence is TGCGCCAGCAGCGCTGACGGGGACTATGGCTACACCTTC.

The CDR3 DNA reads TGTGCCATCAGAAGACAGGGCTATAATTCACCCCTCCACTTT. Its protein is CAIRRQGYNSPLHF. The V and J genes are TRBV10-3 and TRBJ1-6; 7 positions agree with TRBD1. Germline assignment: CDR1 ENHRY and CDR2 SYGVKD. The CDR3 has 14 residues. The trim removed 6 bases at V and 3 bases at J, leaving 2 bases unmatched.

Turning to this clone: The junction departs from germline at one end; a sequencing error may be responsible. The chain is built from TRBV5-6 and TRBJ1-2, with no clear D. Germline CDR1 and CDR2: SGHDT and YYEEEE. The CDR3 spans 12 residues. The DNA of the CDR3 is TGTGCCAGCAGTGGGAGGGCAGTGCCTTTAGCCTTC. It translates to CASSGRAVPLAF.